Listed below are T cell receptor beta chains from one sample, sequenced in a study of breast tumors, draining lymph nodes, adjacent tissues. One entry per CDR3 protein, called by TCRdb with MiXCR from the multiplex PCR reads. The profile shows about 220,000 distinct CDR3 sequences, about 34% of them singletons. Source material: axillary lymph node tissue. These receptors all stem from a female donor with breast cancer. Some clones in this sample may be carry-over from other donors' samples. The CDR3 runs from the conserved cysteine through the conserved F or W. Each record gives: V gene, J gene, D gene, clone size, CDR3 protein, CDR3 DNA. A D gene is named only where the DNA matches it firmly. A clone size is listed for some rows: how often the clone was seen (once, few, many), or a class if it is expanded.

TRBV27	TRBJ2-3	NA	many	CASSLQRGTQYF	TGTGCCAGCAGTTTGCAGAGGGGTACGCAGTATTTT
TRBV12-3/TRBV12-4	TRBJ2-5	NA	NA	CASSPRREETQYF	TGTGCCAGCAGTCCCCGCCGAGAAGAGACCCAGTACTTC
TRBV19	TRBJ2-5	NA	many	CASSIATEKRTQYF	TGTGCCAGTAGTATCGCGACGGAGAAGAGGACCCAGTACTTC
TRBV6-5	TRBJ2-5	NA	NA	CASSHSGHSQGETQYF	TGTGCCAGCAGTCACTCGGGGCACTCCCAGGGAGAGACCCAGTACTTC
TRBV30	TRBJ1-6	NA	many	CAWAGTRVRTLHF	TGTGCCTGGGCCGGGACTCGAGTTCGCACCCTCCACTTT
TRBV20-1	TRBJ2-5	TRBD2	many	CSARLSGRETQYF	TGCAGTGCTAGGCTTAGCGGGAGGGAGACCCAGTACTTC
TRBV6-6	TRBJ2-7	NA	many	CASSISRYEQYF	TGTGCCAGCAGTATCAGTCGCTACGAGCAGTACTTC
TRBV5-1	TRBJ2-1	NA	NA	CASSLPGGGNEQFF	TGCGCCAGCAGCTTACCTGGCGGTGGCAATGAGCAGTTCTTC
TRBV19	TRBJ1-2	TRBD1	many	CASSIEGGRYGYTF	TGTGCCAGTAGTATAGAAGGGGGCAGGTATGGCTACACCTTC
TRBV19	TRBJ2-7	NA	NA	CASSMGYEQYF	TGTGCCAGTAGCATGGGCTACGAGCAGTACTTC